Presented here are 20 T cell receptor beta chains from one specimen sequenced in a study of beta chain features in type 1 diabetes. Every isolated RNA sample was fully reverse transcribed, so sequencing captured expressed TCRB transcripts. Measured with immunoSEQ multiplex PCR; TCRdb has only the in-frame clones, and not every one. In the table there are fewer than 250,000 clones, 68% of which are singletons. Sequencing was performed on naive CD4+ T cells from blood. These receptors were taken from a man between 25 and 39 years old in good health.

The chain uses TRBV29-1 and TRBJ2-1; 7 bases agree with TRBD2. With 4 bases clipped from V and 4 bases from J, the junction kept 7 bases outside the gene matches. The CDR3 spans 14 residues. From germline, CDR1 is SQVTM and CDR2 ANQGSEA. The CDR3 nucleotides read TGCAGCGTTGGCGGGAGCGGGGTGTACAATGAGCAGTTCTTC. Translation gives CSVGGSGVYNEQFF.

The V call is TRBV2, the J call TRBJ2-7; D is ambiguous. This CDR3 is built from 12 residues. Germline-derived CDR1 and CDR2 are SNHLY and FYNNEI. The ends were cut back, 4 bases at V and 2 bases at J, with 6 bases in the middle. The CDR3 sequence is CASSAGAYEQYF. The CDR3 bases are TGTGCCAGCAGTGCTGGGGCCTACGAGCAGTACTTC.

This chain joins TRBV29-1 and TRBJ1-1; TRBD1 matches at 7 bases. Germline CDR1 SQVTM, CDR2 ANQGSEA. J lost 2 bases, V lost 5 bases, and 5 bases had no gene match. CDR3 size: 13 residues. CDR3 sequence (DNA): TGCAGCGTTCACCGACAGGGTAACACTGAAGCTTTCTTT. As protein: CSVHRQGNTEAFF.

This chain uses TRBV27 with TRBJ2-3; D remains unclear. V lost 6 bases to trimming and J lost 1 base, with 8 bases between them. CDR1 and CDR2 from the germline V gene are MNHEY and SMNVEV (reference sequence). The CDR3 length is 13 residues. The CDR3 protein is CASRGSGTDTQYF. The CDR3 DNA reads as TGTGCCAGCAGAGGCAGCGGCACAGATACGCAGTATTTT.

This clone was counted only a few times. This chain connects TRBV29-1 to TRBJ2-1; D not resolved. In germline, CDR1 is SQVTM, CDR2 ANQGSEA. The length of the CDR3 is 11 residues. With 1 base removed from V and 7 bases from J, the gap between germline ends came to 5 bases. This CDR3 is CSVEVGNEQFF. The CDR3 DNA sequence: TGCAGCGTTGAAGTTGGGAATGAGCAGTTCTTC.

There are a few counts of this clone. The J gene is TRBJ2-3, the V gene TRBV27, with 8 bases matching TRBD1. V was pared by 4 bases and J by 3 bases, with 6 bases of the junction left unmatched. CDR1 is MNHEY and CDR2 is SMNVEV in the germline V gene (reference sequence). There are 15 residues in the CDR3. CDR3 sequence: CASSSPRGLTDTQYF. The DNA for the CDR3 is TGTGCCAGCAGTTCGCCCAGGGGGCTGACAGATACGCAGTATTTT.

J is TRBJ2-1 and V is TRBV2, with 8 bases aligning to TRBD1. CDR3 size: 15 residues. After removal of 4 bases from V and 3 bases from J, the junction contained 5 bases not matched to a gene. Per the germline V gene, CDR1 is SNHLY and CDR2 is FYNNEI. For the CDR3, the DNA is TGTGCCAGCAGTGGGGACAGGCCCCTCTACAATGAGCAGTTCTTC. Residues: CASSGDRPLYNEQFF.

The chain has TRBV29-1 and TRBJ2-3; the match to TRBD2 covers 11 bases. V lost 6 bases, J lost 6 bases, and 11 bases stayed unmatched. The CDR3 length is 15 residues. Germline assignment: CDR1 SQVTM and CDR2 ANQGSEA. The CDR3 is CSVTQRRLAGDTQYF. CDR3 in DNA: TGCAGCGTCACCCAGCGTCGACTAGCGGGGGATACGCAGTATTTT.

The V call is TRBV30, the J call TRBJ2-7; no clear D. CDR1 and CDR2 (germline): GTSNPN, SVGIG (reference sequence). V gave up 0 bases and J gave up 1 base, with 10 bases separating them. The CDR3 covers 14 residues. CDR3 coding DNA: TGTGCCTGGAGTGTCCGGGTAGGGTCCTACGAGCAGTACTTC. Encoded protein: CAWSVRVGSYEQYF.

This chain connects TRBV7-2 to TRBJ2-5; 9 bases are a match to TRBD1. This CDR3 has 14 amino acids. V dropped 5 bases and J dropped 4; count of bases not matched to a gene: 5. The germline V gene has CDR1 SGHTA and CDR2 FQGNSA. The CDR3 region has the DNA TGTGCCAGCAGCGTCGGGACAGGGATAGAGACCCAGTACTTC. As protein: CASSVGTGIETQYF.

V and J are TRBV9 and TRBJ2-1, with no clear D. V dropped 0 bases and J dropped 4 bases, with 8 bases sitting between them. This CDR3 contains 14 residues. In germline, CDR1 is SGDLS, CDR2 YYNGEE. The CDR3 DNA sequence: TGTGCCAGCAGCGTAGGTGATTCGTACAATGAGCAGTTCTTC. As protein: CASSVGDSYNEQFF.

This chain uses TRBV29-1 with TRBJ1-1; tentative D call: TRBD1 (6 bases). V lost 5 bases to trimming and J lost 5 bases, with 18 bases between them. This CDR3 spans 14 amino acids. From germline, CDR1 is SQVTM and CDR2 ANQGSEA. The CDR3 DNA sequence: TGCAGCGTTTCCCCCTTACAGGGCTGGACTGAAGCTTTCTTT. Protein sequence: CSVSPLQGWTEAFF. The whole variable domain, filled in from reference TRBV29-1 and TRBJ1-1, reads SAVISQKPSRDICQRGTSLTIQCQVDSQVTMMFWYRQQPGQSLTLIATANQGSEATYESGFVIDKFPISRPNLTFSTLTVSNMSPEDSSIYLCSVSPLQGWTEAFFGQGTRLTVV.

The CDR3 loop reads CAWSVRSGGELFF. CDR3 sequence (DNA): TGTGCCTGGAGTGTACGCTCGGGCGGGGAGCTGTTTTTT. The rearrangement joins TRBV30 to TRBJ2-2, with D unresolved. Germline CDR1 and CDR2: GTSNPN and SVGIG (reference sequence). V lost 0 bases and J lost 7, with 9 bases in between. The CDR3 length is 13 residues.

V usage is TRBV30 and J usage is TRBJ2-7; D is ambiguous. The CDR3 length is 11 residues. Germline CDR1 is GTSNPN and CDR2 is SVGIG (reference sequence). V lost 1 base and J lost 4, with 5 bases in between. The CDR3: CAWSAHYEQYF. In nucleotides, the CDR3 is TGTGCCTGGAGTGCCCATTACGAGCAGTACTTC.

CDR3 nucleotide sequence: TGTGCCAGCAGCACACGGAGAGGCGGGCCCGCGGCGCAGTACTTC. It translates to CASSTRRGGPAAQYF. The chain is built from TRBV11-2 and TRBJ2-7; D might be TRBD2 (5 bases). The CDR3 sequence is 15 residues long. V lost 5 bases to trimming and J lost 9 bases, with 23 bases between them. Germline V lookup: CDR1 SGHAT, CDR2 FQNNGV.

This sequence joins TRBV11-2 and TRBJ2-5, with a weak D call TRBD1 (5 bases). The CDR3 has 13 residues. Germline loops: CDR1 SGHAT, CDR2 FQNNGV. V was pared by 6 bases and J by 5 bases, with 13 bases between. The chain's CDR3 is CASSLGVKETQYF. The CDR3 nucleotides read TGTGCCAGCAGTCTAGGGGTAAAGGAGACCCAGTACTTC.

This chain connects TRBV30 to TRBJ2-2; no clear D. There are 13 residues in the CDR3. Germline-derived CDR1 and CDR2 are GTSNPN and SVGIG (reference sequence). Trimming took off 2 bases at V and 4 bases at J, with 8 bases between the two ends. As DNA, the CDR3 is TGTGCCTGGAGTTTAGGGATCACCGGGGAGCTGTTTTTT. Encoded protein: CAWSLGITGELFF.

V and J are TRBV18 and TRBJ2-1, with D possibly being TRBD2 (5 bases). The CDR3 extends over 15 amino acids. Germline V lookup: CDR1 KGHSH, CDR2 LQKENI. The V gene lost 0 bases and the J gene lost 7 bases, with 13 bases spanning the gap. The CDR3 spells CASSPPSGSPNEQFF. The CDR3 DNA follows: TGTGCCAGCTCACCACCTTCGGGGTCCCCAAATGAGCAGTTCTTC.

The chain couples TRBV20-1 to TRBJ2-7; D ambiguous. CDR3 length: 11 residues. Germline CDR1 DFQATT, CDR2 SNEGSKA (reference sequence). V was shortened by 4 bases and J by 0 bases, with 4 bases between the two germline ends. CDR3 residues: CSAISSYEQYF. The CDR3 DNA reads TGCAGTGCTATCTCCTCCTACGAGCAGTACTTC.

This chain joins TRBV19 and TRBJ1-5, with D possibly TRBD1 on 5 matching bases. This CDR3 is built from 13 residues. The V and J ends lost 10 bases and 4 bases respectively, with 14 bases between them. CDR1 is LNHDA and CDR2 is SQIVND in the germline V gene (reference sequence). The CDR3: CATADSYNQPQHF. The CDR3 DNA reads TGTGCCACCGCCGACAGCTATAATCAGCCCCAGCATTTT.